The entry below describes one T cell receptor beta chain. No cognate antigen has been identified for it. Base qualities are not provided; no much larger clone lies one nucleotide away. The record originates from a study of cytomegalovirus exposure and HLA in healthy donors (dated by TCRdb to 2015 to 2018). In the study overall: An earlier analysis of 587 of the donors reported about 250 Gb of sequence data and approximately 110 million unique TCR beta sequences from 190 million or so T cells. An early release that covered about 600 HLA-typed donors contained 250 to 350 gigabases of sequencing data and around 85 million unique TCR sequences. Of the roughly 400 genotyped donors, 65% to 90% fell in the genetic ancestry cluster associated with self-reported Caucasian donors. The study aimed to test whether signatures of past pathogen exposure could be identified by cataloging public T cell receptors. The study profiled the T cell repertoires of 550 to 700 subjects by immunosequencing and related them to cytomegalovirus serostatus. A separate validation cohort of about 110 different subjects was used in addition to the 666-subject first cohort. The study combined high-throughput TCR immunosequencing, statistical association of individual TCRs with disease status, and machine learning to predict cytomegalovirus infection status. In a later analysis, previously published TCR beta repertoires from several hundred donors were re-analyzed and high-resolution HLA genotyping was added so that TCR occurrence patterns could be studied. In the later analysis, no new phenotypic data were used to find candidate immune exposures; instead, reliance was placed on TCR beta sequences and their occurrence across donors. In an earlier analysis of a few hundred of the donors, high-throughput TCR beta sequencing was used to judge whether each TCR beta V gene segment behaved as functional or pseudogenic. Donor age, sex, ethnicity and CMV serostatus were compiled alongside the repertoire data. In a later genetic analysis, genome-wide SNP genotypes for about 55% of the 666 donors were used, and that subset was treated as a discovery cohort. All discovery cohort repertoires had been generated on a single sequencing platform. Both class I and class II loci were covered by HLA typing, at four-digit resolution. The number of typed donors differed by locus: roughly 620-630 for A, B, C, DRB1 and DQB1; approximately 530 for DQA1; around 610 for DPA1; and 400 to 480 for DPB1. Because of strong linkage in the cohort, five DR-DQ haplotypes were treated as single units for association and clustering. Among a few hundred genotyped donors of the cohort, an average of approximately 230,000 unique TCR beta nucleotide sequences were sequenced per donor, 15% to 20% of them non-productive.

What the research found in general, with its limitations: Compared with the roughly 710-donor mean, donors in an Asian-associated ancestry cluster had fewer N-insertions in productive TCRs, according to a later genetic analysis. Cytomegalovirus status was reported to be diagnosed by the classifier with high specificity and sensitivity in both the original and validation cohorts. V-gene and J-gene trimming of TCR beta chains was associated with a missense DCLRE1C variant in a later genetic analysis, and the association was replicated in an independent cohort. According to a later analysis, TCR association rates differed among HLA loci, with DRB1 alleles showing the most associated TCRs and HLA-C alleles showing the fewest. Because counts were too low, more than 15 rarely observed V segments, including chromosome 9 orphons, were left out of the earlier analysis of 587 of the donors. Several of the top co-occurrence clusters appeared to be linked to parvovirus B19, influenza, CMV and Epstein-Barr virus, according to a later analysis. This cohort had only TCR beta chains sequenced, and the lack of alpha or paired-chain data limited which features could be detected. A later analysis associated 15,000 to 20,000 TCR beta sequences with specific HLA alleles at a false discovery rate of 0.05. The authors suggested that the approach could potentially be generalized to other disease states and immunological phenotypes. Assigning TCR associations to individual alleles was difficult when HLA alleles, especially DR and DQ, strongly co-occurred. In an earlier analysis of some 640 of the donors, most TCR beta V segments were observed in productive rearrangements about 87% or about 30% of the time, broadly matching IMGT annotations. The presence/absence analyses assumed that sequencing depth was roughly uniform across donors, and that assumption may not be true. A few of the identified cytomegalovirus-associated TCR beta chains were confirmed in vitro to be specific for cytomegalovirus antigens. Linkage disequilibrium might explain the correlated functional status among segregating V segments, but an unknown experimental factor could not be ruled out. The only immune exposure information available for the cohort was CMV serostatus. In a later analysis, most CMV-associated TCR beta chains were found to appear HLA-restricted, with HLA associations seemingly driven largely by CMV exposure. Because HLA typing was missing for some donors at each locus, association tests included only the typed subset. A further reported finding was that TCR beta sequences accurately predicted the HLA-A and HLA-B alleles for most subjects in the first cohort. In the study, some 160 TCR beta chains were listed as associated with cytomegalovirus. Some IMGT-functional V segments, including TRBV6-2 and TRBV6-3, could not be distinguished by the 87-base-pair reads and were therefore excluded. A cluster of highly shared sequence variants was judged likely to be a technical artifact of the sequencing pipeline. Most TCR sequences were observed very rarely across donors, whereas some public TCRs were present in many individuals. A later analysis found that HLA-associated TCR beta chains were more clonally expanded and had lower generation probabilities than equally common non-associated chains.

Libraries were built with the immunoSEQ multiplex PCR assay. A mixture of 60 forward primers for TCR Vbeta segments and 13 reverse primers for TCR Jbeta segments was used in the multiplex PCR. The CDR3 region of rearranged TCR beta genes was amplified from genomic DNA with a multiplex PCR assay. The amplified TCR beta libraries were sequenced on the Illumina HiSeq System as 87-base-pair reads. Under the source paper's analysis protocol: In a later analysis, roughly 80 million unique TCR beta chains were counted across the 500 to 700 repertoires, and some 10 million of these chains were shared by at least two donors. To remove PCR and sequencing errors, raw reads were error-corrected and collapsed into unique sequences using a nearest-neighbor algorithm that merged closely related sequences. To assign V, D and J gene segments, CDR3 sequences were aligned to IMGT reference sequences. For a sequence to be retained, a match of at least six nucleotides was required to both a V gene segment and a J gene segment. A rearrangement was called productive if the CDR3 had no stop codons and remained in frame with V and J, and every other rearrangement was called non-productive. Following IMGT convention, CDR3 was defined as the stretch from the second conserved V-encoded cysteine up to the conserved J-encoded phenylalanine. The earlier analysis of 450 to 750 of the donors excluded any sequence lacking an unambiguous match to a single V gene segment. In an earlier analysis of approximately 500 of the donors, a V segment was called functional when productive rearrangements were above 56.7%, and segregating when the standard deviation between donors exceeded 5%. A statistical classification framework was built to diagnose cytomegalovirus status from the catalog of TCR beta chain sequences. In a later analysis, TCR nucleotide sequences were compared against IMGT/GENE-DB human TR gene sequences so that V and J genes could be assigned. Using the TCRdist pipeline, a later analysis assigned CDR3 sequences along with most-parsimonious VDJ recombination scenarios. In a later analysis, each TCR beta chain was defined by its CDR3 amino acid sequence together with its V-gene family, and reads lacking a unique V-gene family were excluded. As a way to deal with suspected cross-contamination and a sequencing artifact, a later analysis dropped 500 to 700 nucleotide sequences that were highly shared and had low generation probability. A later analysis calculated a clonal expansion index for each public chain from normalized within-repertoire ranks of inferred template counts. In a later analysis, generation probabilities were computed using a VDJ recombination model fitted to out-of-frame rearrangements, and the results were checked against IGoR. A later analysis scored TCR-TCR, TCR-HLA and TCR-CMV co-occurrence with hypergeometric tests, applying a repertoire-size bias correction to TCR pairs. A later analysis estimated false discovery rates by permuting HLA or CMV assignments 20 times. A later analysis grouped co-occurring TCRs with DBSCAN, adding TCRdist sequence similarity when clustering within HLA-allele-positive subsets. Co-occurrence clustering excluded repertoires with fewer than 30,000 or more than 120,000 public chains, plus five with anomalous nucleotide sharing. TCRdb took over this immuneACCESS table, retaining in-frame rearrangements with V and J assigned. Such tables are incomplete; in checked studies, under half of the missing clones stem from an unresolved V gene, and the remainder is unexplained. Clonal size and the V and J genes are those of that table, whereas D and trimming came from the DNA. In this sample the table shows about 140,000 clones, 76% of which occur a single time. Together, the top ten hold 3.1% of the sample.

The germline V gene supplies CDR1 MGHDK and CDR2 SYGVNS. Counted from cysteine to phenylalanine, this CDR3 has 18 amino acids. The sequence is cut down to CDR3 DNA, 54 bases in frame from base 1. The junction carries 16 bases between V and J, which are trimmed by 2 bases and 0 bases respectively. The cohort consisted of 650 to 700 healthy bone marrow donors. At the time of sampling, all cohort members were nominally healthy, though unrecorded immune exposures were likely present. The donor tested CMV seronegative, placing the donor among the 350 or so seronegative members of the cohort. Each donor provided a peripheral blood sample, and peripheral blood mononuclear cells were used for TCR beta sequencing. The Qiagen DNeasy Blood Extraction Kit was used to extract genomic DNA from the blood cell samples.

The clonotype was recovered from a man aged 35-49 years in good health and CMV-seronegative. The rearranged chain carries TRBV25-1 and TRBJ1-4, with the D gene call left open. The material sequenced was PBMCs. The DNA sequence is TGTGCCAGCAGTGAAGTCTTAGGGCGGGGAGCAACTAATGAAAAACTGTTTTTT. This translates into CASSEVLGRGATNEKLFF.